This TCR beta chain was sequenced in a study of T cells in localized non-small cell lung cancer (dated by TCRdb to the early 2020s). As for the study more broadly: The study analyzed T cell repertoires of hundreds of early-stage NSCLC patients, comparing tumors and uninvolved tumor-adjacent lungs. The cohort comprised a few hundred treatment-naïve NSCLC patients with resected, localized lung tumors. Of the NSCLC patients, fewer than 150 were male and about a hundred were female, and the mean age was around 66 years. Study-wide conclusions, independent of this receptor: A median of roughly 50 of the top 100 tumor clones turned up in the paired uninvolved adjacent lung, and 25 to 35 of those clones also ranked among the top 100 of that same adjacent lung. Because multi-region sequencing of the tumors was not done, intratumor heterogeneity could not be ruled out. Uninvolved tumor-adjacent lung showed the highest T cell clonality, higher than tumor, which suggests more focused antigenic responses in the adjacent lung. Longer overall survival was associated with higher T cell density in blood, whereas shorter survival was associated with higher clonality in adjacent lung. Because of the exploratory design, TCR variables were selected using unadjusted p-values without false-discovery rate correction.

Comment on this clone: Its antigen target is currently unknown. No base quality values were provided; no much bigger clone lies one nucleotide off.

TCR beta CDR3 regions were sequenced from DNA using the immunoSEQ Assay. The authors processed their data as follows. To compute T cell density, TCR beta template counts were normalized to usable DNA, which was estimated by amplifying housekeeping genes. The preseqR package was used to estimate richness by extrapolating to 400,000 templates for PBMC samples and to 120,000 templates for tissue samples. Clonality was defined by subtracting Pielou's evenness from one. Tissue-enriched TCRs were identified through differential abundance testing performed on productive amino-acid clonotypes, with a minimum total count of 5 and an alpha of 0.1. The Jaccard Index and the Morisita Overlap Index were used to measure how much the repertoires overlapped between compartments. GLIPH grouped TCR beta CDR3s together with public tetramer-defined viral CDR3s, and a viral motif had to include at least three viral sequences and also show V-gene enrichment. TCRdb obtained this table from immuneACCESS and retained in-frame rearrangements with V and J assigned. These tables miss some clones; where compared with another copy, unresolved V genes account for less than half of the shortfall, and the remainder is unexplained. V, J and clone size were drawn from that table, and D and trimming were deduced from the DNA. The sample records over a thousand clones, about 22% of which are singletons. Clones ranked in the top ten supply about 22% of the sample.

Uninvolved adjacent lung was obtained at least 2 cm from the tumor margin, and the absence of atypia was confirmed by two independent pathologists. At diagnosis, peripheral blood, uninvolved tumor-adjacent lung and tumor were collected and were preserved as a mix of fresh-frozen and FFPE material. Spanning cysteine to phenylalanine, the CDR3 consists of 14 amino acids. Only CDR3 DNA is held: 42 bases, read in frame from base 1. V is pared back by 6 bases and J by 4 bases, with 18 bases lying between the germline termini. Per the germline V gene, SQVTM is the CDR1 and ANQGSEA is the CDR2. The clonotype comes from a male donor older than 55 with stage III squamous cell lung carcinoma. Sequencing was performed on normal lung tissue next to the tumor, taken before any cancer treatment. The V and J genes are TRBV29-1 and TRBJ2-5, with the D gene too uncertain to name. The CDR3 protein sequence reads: CSVAPQVGGETQYF. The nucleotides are TGCAGCGTAGCTCCCCAGGTCGGCGGAGAGACCCAGTACTTC.